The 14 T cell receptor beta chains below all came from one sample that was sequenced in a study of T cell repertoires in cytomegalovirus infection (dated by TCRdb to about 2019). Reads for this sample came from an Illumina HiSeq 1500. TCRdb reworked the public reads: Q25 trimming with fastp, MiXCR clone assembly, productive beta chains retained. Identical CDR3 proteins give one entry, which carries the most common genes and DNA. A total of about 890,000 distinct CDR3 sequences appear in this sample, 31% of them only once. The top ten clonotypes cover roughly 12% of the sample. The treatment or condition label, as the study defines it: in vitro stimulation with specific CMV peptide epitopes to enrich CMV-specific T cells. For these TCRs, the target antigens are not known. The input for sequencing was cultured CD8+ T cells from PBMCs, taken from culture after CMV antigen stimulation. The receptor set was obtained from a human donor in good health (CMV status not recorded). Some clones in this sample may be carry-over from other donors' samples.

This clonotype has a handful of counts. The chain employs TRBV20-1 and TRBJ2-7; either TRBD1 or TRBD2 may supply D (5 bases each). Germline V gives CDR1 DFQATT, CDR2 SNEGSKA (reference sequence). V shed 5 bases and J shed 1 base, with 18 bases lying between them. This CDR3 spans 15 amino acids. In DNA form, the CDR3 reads TGCAGTGCTTACTTCCGGGACCAAAATTCCTACGAGCAGTACTTC. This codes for CSAYFRDQNSYEQYF.

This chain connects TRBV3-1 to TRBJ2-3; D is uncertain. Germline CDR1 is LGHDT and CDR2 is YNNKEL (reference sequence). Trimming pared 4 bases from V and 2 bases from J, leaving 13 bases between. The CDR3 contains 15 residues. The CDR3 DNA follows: TGTGCCAGCAGCCCCGTAGAGAGAGACACAGATACGCAGTATTTT. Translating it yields CASSPVERDTDTQYF.

The CDR3, as DNA: TGTGCCAGCAGCCCCCCCAACGGGGAAGAGACCCAGTACTTC. Translated: CASSPPNGEETQYF. This chain uses TRBV11-2 with TRBJ2-5; a possible D gene is TRBD2 (5 bases). CDR1 SGHAT and CDR2 FQNNGV come from the germline V gene. The CDR3 consists of 14 residues. The V and J ends lost 5 bases and 3 bases respectively, with 13 bases between them. Full variable domain (missing parts from reference TRBV11-2 and TRBJ2-5): EAGVAQSPRYKIIEKRQSVAFWCNPISGHATLYWYQQILGQGPKLLIQFQNNGVVDDSQLPKDRFSAERLKGVDSTLKIQPAKLEDSAVYLCASSPPNGEETQYFGPGTRLLVL.

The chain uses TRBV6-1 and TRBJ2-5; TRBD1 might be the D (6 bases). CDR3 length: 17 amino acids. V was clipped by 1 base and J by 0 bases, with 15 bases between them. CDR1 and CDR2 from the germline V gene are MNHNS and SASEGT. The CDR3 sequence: CASSEGFRGANQETQYF. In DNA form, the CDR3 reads TGTGCCAGCAGTGAAGGTTTCAGGGGCGCGAACCAAGAGACCCAGTACTTC.

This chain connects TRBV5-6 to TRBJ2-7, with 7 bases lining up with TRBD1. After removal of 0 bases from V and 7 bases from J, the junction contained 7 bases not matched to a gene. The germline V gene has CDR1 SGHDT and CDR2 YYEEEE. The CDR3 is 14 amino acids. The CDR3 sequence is CASSLGDSHLEQYF. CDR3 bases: TGTGCCAGCAGCTTGGGGGACAGCCACCTTGAGCAGTACTTC. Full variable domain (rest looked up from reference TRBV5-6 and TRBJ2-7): DAGVTQSPTHLIKTRGQQVTLRCSPKSGHDTVSWYQQALGQGPQFIFQYYEEEERQRGNFPDRFSGHQFPNYSSELNVNALLLGDSALYLCASSLGDSHLEQYFGPGTRLTVT.

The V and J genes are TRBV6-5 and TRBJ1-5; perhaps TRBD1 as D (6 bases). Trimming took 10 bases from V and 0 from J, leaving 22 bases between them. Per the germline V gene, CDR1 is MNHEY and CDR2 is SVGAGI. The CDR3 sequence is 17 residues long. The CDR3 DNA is TGTGCCACCTGCCCCCTCGGGACATTCTATAGCAATCAGCCCCAGCATTTT. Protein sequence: CATCPLGTFYSNQPQHF.

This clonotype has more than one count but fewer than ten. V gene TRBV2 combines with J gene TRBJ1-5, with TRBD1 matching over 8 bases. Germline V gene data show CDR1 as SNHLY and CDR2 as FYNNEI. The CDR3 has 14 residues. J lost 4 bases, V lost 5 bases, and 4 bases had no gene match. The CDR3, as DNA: TGTGCCAGCAGTACAGGGGGGCGGAATCAGCCCCAGCATTTT. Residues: CASSTGGRNQPQHF.

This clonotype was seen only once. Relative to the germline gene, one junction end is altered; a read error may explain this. The CDR3 DNA sequence: TGTACCACACCTGACAGGGGGCGCGGTGGCTACACCTTC. Residues: CTTPDRGRGGYTF. The chain recombines TRBV15 with TRBJ1-2; 10 bases fit TRBD1. Germline assignment: CDR1 LNHNV and CDR2 YYDKDF (reference sequence). The CDR3 runs 13 residues.

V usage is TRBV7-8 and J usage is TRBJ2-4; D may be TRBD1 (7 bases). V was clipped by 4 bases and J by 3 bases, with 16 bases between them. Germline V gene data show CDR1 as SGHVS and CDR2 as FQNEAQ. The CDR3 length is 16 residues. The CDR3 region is CASSSRRGEDKNIQYF. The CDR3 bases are TGTGCCAGCAGCTCCCGCAGGGGGGAGGACAAAAACATTCAGTACTTC.

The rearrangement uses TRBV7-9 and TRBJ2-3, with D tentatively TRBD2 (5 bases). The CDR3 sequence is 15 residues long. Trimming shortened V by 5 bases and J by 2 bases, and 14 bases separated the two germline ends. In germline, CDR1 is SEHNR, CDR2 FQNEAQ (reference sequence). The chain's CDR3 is CASSPMGGFTDTQYF. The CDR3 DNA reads TGTGCCAGCAGCCCCATGGGCGGGTTCACAGATACGCAGTATTTT.

CDR3 nucleotides: TGTGCCAGCAGAAGGGACAGTAGCAATCAGCCCCAGCATTTT. This codes for CASRRDSSNQPQHF. The V call is TRBV6-2 or TRBV6-3, the J call TRBJ1-5; 7 bases fit TRBD1. Per germline, CDR1 MNHEY and CDR2 SVGEGT. V lost 6 bases, J lost 0 bases, and 2 bases stayed unmatched. This CDR3 region has 14 residues.

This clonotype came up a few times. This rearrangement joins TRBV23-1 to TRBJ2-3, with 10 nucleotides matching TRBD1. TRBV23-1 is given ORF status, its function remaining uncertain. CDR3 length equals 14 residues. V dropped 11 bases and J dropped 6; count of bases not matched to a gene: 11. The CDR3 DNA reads TGCGCCGCCCCAGACAGGGGGCGGAGGGATACGCAGTATTTT. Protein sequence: CAAPDRGRRDTQYF.

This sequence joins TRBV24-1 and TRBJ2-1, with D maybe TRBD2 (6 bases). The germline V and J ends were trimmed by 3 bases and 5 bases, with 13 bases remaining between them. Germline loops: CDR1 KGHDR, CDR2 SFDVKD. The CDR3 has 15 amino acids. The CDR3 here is CATSDHRGWNNEQFF. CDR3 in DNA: TGTGCCACCAGTGATCATCGGGGGTGGAACAATGAGCAGTTCTTC.

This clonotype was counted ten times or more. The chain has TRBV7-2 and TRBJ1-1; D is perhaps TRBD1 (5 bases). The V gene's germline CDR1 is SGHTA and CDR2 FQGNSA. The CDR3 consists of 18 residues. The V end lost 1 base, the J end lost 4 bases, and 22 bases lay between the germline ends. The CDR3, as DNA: TGTGCCAGCAGCTTAGACGTTAGGGCAGGGCTTGCACTCACTGAAGCTTTCTTT. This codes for CASSLDVRAGLALTEAFF.